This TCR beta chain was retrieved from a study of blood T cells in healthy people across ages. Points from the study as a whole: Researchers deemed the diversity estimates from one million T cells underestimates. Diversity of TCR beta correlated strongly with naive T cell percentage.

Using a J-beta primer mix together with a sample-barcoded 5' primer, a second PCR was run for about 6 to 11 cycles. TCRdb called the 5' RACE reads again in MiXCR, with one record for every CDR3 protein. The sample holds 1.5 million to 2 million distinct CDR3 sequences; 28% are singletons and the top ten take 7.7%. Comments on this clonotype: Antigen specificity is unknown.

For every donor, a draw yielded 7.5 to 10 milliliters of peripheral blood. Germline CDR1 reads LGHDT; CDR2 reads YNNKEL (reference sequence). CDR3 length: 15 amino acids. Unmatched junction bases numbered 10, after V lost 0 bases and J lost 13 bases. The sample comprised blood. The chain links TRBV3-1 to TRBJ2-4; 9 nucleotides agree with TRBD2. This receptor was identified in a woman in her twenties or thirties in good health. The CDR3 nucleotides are TGTGCCAGCAGCCAAGATTTAGCGGGAGAGGATGAGCAGTACTTC. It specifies CASSQDLAGEDEQYF.